This is a list of T cell receptor beta chains from one sample in a study of control samples from healthy donors and cancer patients. The method was immunoSEQ multiplex PCR; TCRdb's version includes in-frame clones alone and lacks a portion of them. The table shows 100,000 to 150,000 clones, with over 75% occurring only once. Sequenced sample: blood. Receptors were obtained from a man aged 35 to 55 in good health. The conserved cysteine and the conserved F or W are not part of the CDR3 here. A D gene is named only where the DNA matches it firmly. Expanded clones are given a class, and other clones once, few, many or no size at all.

v_call,clone_size,d_call,j_call,cdr3_aa
TRBV7-8,.,.,TRBJ2-7,ASSLGGNYEQY
TRBV1,.,.,TRBJ2-5,TRGKVFAGSQETQY
TRBV3-1/TRBV3-2,once,.,TRBJ1-1,ASSQGLTVNTEAF
TRBV12-5,.,TRBD2,TRBJ2-5,ASGLGTRLAGAETQY
TRBV29-1,.,.,TRBJ1-5,SVEVDSNQPQH
TRBV5-4,few,TRBD1,TRBJ1-2,ASSSGQGAPGYGYT
TRBV2,.,.,TRBJ2-3,ATPRDLTDTQY
TRBV7-3,.,.,TRBJ2-3,ASSFSRGPTDTQY
TRBV19,.,.,TRBJ1-2,ASSLTESYGYT
TRBV6-1,.,.,TRBJ2-2,ASSEYVIPTGELF
TRBV5-1,once,.,TRBJ2-3,ASASTGTGSGTDTQY
TRBV24-1,.,.,TRBJ1-2,ATSDSGVVGYT
TRBV6-5,.,.,TRBJ1-4,ASSYPEGRTNEKLF
TRBV11-2,.,.,TRBJ2-7,ASSLEFARYPYEQY
TRBV5-1,few,.,TRBJ1-1,ASSGGAPTEAF
TRBV7-3,.,.,TRBJ2-1,ASTLGGGPYNEQF